This T cell receptor (beta chain) was observed in a study of early T cells in non-severe SARS-CoV-2 infection. Overall study context: It was bulk RNA from unsorted whole blood that was sequenced, and the chains were unpaired.

In regard to this clonotype: Antigen unknown.

The CDR3 has 15 residues. V dropped 7 bases and J dropped 2 bases, with 15 bases sitting between them. Study-wide results and caveats: VDJdb matches were skewed toward anti-spike CD8 T cell responses.

As part of library construction, unique molecular identifiers were attached to individual cDNA molecules. MiXCR was run by TCRdb on the 5' RACE reads, yielding one entry per CDR3 protein. This sample yields tens of thousands of distinct CDR3 sequences, of which 6% to 9.5% are seen a single time; under 15% belongs to the top ten. The clonotype originates from an adult who was a healthcare worker with PCR-confirmed SARS-CoV-2 infection or an uninfected control (not recorded which). The V call is TRBV12-3 or TRBV12-4, the J call TRBJ2-1, with a possible D match to TRBD1 (6 bases). Material: whole blood, obtained at baseline. The CDR3 nucleotides are TGTGCCAGCACCTCCACAGGGCTTCCCTACAATGAGCAGTTCTTC. Residues: CASTSTGLPYNEQFF.